Below are 22 T cell receptor beta chains sequenced from a single sample in a study of T-cell reconstitution after alpha-beta-depleted transplantation in children. Molecular barcoding with unique molecular identifiers was used for the TCRbeta library. One entry per CDR3 protein results from TCRdb running MiXCR on the PCR reads. This sample has around 400,000 distinct CDR3 sequences, with around 21% found just once. The source was PBMCs from the stem cell graft donor, collected from the stem cell graft. The receptors come from a human donor who donated a stem cell graft to a child with acute myeloid leukemia.

Only a few counts were recorded for this clonotype. The chain carries TRBV15 and TRBJ2-5; TRBD1 agrees at 7 bases. This CDR3 has 14 residues. With 5 bases clipped from V and 2 bases from J, the junction kept 5 bases outside the gene matches. Germline lookup yields CDR1 LNHNV and CDR2 YYDKDF (reference sequence). This chain's CDR3 is CATSPRQGQETQYF. DNA of the CDR3: TGTGCCACCAGCCCCCGACAGGGACAAGAGACCCAGTACTTC.

This clonotype was seen a handful of times. This chain links TRBV20-1 with TRBJ1-4; 9 bases are shared with TRBD1. The V gene's germline CDR1 is DFQATT and CDR2 SNEGSKA (reference sequence). The CDR3 loop spans 16 amino acids. The V segment lost 1 base and the J segment 10 bases; nucleotides outside the gene matches: 13. The chain's CDR3 is CSARGGTGSSLGKLFF. Here the CDR3 DNA reads TGCAGTGCTAGAGGAGGGACAGGGTCGTCATTGGGAAAACTGTTTTTT.

The chain carries TRBV4-1 and TRBJ2-2, with 11 bases aligning to TRBD1. The CDR3 has 15 amino acids. Germline CDR1 and CDR2: MGHRA and YSYEKL. V shed 1 base and J 5 bases; nucleotides not matched to a gene: 0. The CDR3 DNA reads as TGCGCCAGCAGCCAAGGGGACAGGGGGACCGGGGAGCTGTTTTTT. Encoded protein: CASSQGDRGTGELFF.

The rearrangement uses TRBV6-5 and TRBJ2-1; TRBD1 matches at 12 bases. CDR1 MNHEY and CDR2 SVGAGI come from the germline V gene. This CDR3 spans 19 amino acids. The junction had 19 bases not matched to a gene; V was cut back by 4 bases and J by 9 bases. CDR3 DNA sequence: TGTGCCAGCAGTTCTGGGACAGGGGGCGGCAGTTTCTCCCCGAGTGAGCAGTTCTTC. Amino acids: CASSSGTGGGSFSPSEQFF.

This chain uses TRBV4-2 with TRBJ2-7, with TRBD2 as a possible D gene (5 bases). Deletions cut 1 base from V and 2 bases from J, with 12 bases between. The CDR3 has 15 residues. The germline gives CDR1 LGHNA, CDR2 YNFKEQ. CDR3 in DNA: TGTGCCAGCAGCCAAGGAATAGGAGGACCCTACGAGCAGTACTTC. This gives the protein CASSQGIGGPYEQYF.

The rearrangement uses TRBV20-1 and TRBJ2-2; no reliable D call. This CDR3 is 14 amino acids long. V was trimmed by 1 base and J by 4 bases, leaving 10 bases between them. CDR1 is DFQATT and CDR2 is SNEGSKA in the germline V gene (reference sequence). CDR3 sequence reads: CSARVQAATGELFF. The CDR3 nucleotides read TGCAGTGCTAGAGTTCAGGCAGCCACCGGGGAGCTGTTTTTT.

In its sample, this clonotype was seen a few times. This rearrangement joins TRBV5-1 to TRBJ2-7, with D possibly matching TRBD1 (6 bases). Trimming cost V 4 bases and J 5 bases, with 10 bases left between them. Germline CDR1 reads SGHRS; CDR2 reads YFSETQ. The CDR3 totals 12 residues. The CDR3 is CASSPNRDEQYF. The CDR3 bases are TGCGCCAGCAGCCCCAACAGGGACGAGCAGTACTTC.

This clonotype was observed many times. The V call is TRBV10-3, the J call TRBJ2-3, with D tentatively TRBD2 (5 bases). The CDR3 length is 15 residues. With 7 bases removed from V and 7 bases from J, the gap between germline ends came to 21 bases. Germline CDR1 is ENHRY and CDR2 is SYGVKD. CDR3 region: CAIKTDRRGFHTQYF. DNA of the CDR3: TGTGCCATCAAGACGGACCGCCGGGGATTTCATACGCAGTATTTT.

This chain joins TRBV29-1 and TRBJ2-3; D is perhaps TRBD1 or TRBD2 (6 bases each). The CDR3 contains 16 residues. CDR1 and CDR2 (germline): SQVTM, ANQGSEA. V was trimmed by 6 bases and J by 0 bases, leaving 19 bases between them. In nucleotides, the CDR3 is TGCAGCGTCCGAGGGGGGTATGCTCCTAGCACAGATACGCAGTATTTT. Encoded protein: CSVRGGYAPSTDTQYF.

The rearrangement links TRBV7-6 to TRBJ2-7; TRBD1 matches 9 bases. Trimming cost V 1 base and J 6 bases; bases outside gene matches: 4. This CDR3 region has 14 residues. The germline CDR1 and CDR2 sequences are SGHVS and FNYEAQ. The CDR3 DNA reads as TGTGCCAGCAGCTTAGTTGTGACAGGGGGCGAGCAGTACTTC. Translated: CASSLVVTGGEQYF.

This clonotype was seen a few times. The chain combines TRBV10-3 with TRBJ2-1, with D unclear. This CDR3 is built from 11 residues. Germline V lookup: CDR1 ENHRY, CDR2 SYGVKD. The germline V and J ends were trimmed by 6 bases and 6 bases, with 6 bases remaining between them. The CDR3 protein is CAISSRNEQFF. CDR3 DNA: TGTGCCATCAGCTCCCGCAATGAGCAGTTCTTC.

The gene calls are TRBV3-1 and TRBJ2-6, with D unresolved. Germline V CDR1 and CDR2: LGHDT, YNNKEL (reference sequence). The length of the CDR3 is 17 residues. Trimming took 1 base from V and 0 from J, leaving 10 bases between them. As DNA, the CDR3 is TGTGCCAGCAGCCAAGTGGCAACCAGCTCTGGGGCCAACGTCCTGACTTTC. It encodes CASSQVATSSGANVLTF.

The genes are TRBV11-2 and TRBJ2-2, with 8 bases lining up with TRBD1. With V trimmed by 5 bases and J by 7 bases, 21 bases remained unmatched. CDR3 size: 19 residues. Germline CDR1 is SGHAT and CDR2 is FQNNGV. CDR3 nucleotides: TGTGCCAGCAGCCGACAAATCACCAGGGGGCCCGCGGATAGCGGGGAGCTGTTTTTT. This gives the protein CASSRQITRGPADSGELFF.

The V call is TRBV2, the J call TRBJ2-5; unclear D gene. The germline V gene has CDR1 SNHLY and CDR2 FYNNEI. The V gene lost 8 bases and the J gene lost 2 bases, with 9 bases spanning the gap. CDR3 size: 12 residues. CDR3 in DNA: TGTGCCAGCTGGCAGGTTCAAGAGACCCAGTACTTC. It encodes CASWQVQETQYF.

The sample holds many counts of this clonotype. The V and J genes are TRBV6-5 and TRBJ2-1; TRBD2 matches at 8 bases. The CDR3 has 13 amino acids. From germline, CDR1 is MNHEY and CDR2 SVGAGI. Trimming at V came to 5 bases and at J to 10 bases, leaving 7 bases not matched to a gene. The CDR3 reads CASSPSVAGEQFF. CDR3 coding DNA: TGTGCCAGCAGTCCATCCGTAGCGGGAGAGCAGTTCTTC.

The chain couples TRBV20-1 to TRBJ2-2, with 8 bases lining up with TRBD2. J lost 3 bases, V lost 0 bases, and 9 bases had no gene match. The CDR3 is 17 amino acids. The V gene's germline CDR1 is DFQATT and CDR2 SNEGSKA (reference sequence). CDR3 sequence: CSARDRGTSGYTGELFF. CDR3 DNA: TGCAGTGCTAGAGATCGGGGAACTAGCGGATACACCGGGGAGCTGTTTTTT.

In its sample, this clonotype was seen many times. J is TRBJ1-5 and V is TRBV20-1; D unresolved. V was cut by 3 bases and J by 1 base, with 4 bases left in between. CDR1 is DFQATT and CDR2 is SNEGSKA in the germline V gene (reference sequence). The CDR3 contains 12 residues. The CDR3 region is CSARTSNQPQHF. The CDR3 DNA follows: TGCAGTGCTAGGACAAGCAATCAGCCCCAGCATTTT.

This clonotype was counted only a few times. V gene TRBV20-1 combines with J gene TRBJ2-7, with TRBD2 identical over 7 bases. This CDR3 spans 14 amino acids. Losses at the gene ends were 6 bases for V and 2 bases for J; bases not matched to a gene: 10. Germline CDR1 and CDR2: DFQATT and SNEGSKA (reference sequence). This CDR3 is CSAWGGTRTYEQYF. In nucleotides, the CDR3 is TGCAGTGCCTGGGGGGGGACTCGTACCTACGAGCAGTACTTC.

V gene TRBV12-3 or TRBV12-4 combines with J gene TRBJ2-1; TRBD1 matches at 8 bases. The length of the CDR3 is 15 residues. J gave up 3 bases and V 6 bases, and 7 bases lay outside the gene matches. The CDR3 DNA reads as TGTGCCAGCAGGGGGACAGGCTTAGACTACAATGAGCAGTTCTTC. It codes for CASRGTGLDYNEQFF.

The V call is TRBV28, the J call TRBJ2-3, with D perhaps TRBD1 (5 bases). V lost 3 bases and J lost 0, with 16 bases in between. The CDR3 sequence is 17 residues long. Per germline, CDR1 MDHEN and CDR2 SYDVKM. The CDR3 region has the DNA TGTGCCAGCAGTTTTCTCCTCGGTGGGGCTAGCACAGATACGCAGTATTTT. It yields the protein CASSFLLGGASTDTQYF.

The rearrangement links TRBV4-1 to TRBJ2-7, with 10 bases aligning to TRBD1. The ends lost 0 bases at V and 10 bases at J; junction bases unmatched: 6. Per germline, CDR1 MGHRA and CDR2 YSYEKL. The CDR3 contains 14 residues. The CDR3 DNA follows: TGCGCCAGCAGCCAAGATAGGACAGGGGGTTTTCAGTACTTC. This translates into CASSQDRTGGFQYF.

This clonotype was counted many times. J is TRBJ2-1 and V is TRBV4-2; D gene uncertain. Germline CDR1 and CDR2: LGHNA and YNFKEQ. The CDR3 loop spans 13 amino acids. The V end lost 1 base, the J end lost 9 bases, and 10 bases lay between the germline ends. The CDR3 region is CASSQVARSEQFF. The CDR3 DNA reads TGTGCCAGCAGCCAAGTTGCTAGAAGTGAGCAGTTCTTC.